The clone carrying this TCR beta chain came up once. This sample was taken from a study of blood T cell repertoires in COVID-19. Overall study: From the United States, Italy and Spain came samples of acute and convalescent COVID-19. T cells, B-cell-depleted T cells, or PBMCs supplied cDNA or gDNA.

The germline V gene encodes CDR1 LNHDA and CDR2 SQIVND (reference sequence). Trimming at V came to 6 bases and at J to 0 bases, leaving 6 bases not matched to a gene. The CDR3 has 15 amino acids. Measured with immunoSEQ multiplex PCR; TCRdb has only the in-frame clones, and not every one. The sample has over 150,000 clones, roughly nine tenths seen once. Sequenced material: peripheral blood. This receptor was identified in a man in his forties or fifties with acute or convalescent COVID-19. The rearrangement joins TRBV19 to TRBJ2-7; 9 nucleotides align to TRBD2. This chain's CDR3 is CASSYTTSGSYEQYF. The DNA for the CDR3 is TGTGCCAGTAGCTATACGACTAGCGGCTCCTACGAGCAGTACTTC.